This T cell receptor beta chain was captured by sequencing in a study of beta chain features in type 1 diabetes. Whole-study context: Summed over all samples, the examined sorted cells came to 85 million to 130 million.

Comment on this clone: The identical CDR3 is also encoded by other nucleotide sequences in the sample.

Per the germline V gene, CDR1 is SEHNR and CDR2 is FQNEAQ (reference sequence). V lost 0 bases to trimming and J lost 5 bases, with 4 bases between them. The CDR3 runs 13 residues. The investigators reverse transcribed all of the isolated RNA, so they sequenced expressed TCRB transcripts. Some clones are missing from TCRdb's copy, which holds only in-frame ones; the method was immunoSEQ multiplex PCR. The sample has roughly 450,000 clones, around 13% seen once; the top ten hold around 0.039%. Via CD45RO/CCR7/CD25/CD127/CD95/CD27, cells of the CD4+ naive, central memory, regulatory and stem cell-like memory subsets were sorted.

The chain recombines TRBV7-9 with TRBJ2-2; D is undetermined. Sequences were obtained from naive CD4+ T cells from blood. The TCR was taken from a man under 40 in good health. This CDR3 reads CASSLAGTGELFF. CDR3 nucleotides: TGTGCCAGCAGCTTAGCAGGGACCGGGGAGCTGTTTTTT.